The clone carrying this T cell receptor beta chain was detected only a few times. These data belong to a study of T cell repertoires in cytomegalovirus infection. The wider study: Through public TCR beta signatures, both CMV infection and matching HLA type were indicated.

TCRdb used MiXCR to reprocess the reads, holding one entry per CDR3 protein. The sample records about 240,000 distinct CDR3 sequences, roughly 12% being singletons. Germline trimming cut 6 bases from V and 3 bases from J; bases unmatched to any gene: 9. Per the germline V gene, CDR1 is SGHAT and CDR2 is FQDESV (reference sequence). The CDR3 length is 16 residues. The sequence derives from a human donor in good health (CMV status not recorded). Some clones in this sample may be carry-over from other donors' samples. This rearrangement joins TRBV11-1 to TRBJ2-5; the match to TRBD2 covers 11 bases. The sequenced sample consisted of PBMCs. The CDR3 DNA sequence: TGTGCCAGCAGATACACCGGGACTAGCGGAAAAGAGACCCAGTACTTC. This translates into CASRYTGTSGKETQYF.